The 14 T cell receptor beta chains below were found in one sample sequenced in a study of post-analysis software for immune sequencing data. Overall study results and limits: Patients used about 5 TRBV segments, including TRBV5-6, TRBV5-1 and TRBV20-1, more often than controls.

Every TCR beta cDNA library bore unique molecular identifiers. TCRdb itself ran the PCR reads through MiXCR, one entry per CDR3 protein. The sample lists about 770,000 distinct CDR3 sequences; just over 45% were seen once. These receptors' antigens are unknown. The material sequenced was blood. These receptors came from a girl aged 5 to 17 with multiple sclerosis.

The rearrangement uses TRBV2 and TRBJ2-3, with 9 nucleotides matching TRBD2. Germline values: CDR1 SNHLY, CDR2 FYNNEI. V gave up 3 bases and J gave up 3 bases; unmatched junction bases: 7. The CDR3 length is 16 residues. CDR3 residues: CASSEGTSPTTDTQYF. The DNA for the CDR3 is TGTGCCAGCAGTGAGGGGACTAGCCCGACTACAGATACGCAGTATTTT.

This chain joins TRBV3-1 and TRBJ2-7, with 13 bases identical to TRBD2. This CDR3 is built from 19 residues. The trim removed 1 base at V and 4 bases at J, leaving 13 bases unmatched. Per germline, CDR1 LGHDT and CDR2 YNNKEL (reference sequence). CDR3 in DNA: TGTGCCAGCAGCCAAGTGTCTAGACCCGGGACTAGCGGGACTTACGAGCAGTACTTC. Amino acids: CASSQVSRPGTSGTYEQYF.

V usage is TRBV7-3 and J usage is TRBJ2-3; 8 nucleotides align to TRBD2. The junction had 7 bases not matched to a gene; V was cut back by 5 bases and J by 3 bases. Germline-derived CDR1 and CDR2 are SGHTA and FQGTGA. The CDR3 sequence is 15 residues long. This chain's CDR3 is CASSPVPGGTDTQYF. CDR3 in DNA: TGTGCCAGCAGCCCGGTACCGGGAGGGACAGATACGCAGTATTTT.

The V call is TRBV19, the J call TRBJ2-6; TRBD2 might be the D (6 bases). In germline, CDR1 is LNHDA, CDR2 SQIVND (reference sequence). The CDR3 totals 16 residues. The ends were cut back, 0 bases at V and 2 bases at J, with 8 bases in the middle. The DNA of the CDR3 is TGTGCCAGTAGTATAGAAATAGCGGCTGGGGCCAACGTCCTGACTTTC. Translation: CASSIEIAAGANVLTF.

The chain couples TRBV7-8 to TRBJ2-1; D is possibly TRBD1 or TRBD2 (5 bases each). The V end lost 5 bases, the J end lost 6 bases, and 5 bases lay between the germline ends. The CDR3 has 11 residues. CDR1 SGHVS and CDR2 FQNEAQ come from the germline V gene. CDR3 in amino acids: CASSGTNEQFF. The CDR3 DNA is TGTGCCAGCAGCGGGACCAATGAGCAGTTCTTC.

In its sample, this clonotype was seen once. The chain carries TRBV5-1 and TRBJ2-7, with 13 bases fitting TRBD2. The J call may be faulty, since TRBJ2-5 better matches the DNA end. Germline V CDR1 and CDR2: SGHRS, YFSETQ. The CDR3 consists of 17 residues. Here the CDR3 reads CASSYGLAGVPGETQYF. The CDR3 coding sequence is TGCGCCAGCAGCTACGGACTAGCGGGGGTCCCCGGGGAGACCCAGTACTTC.

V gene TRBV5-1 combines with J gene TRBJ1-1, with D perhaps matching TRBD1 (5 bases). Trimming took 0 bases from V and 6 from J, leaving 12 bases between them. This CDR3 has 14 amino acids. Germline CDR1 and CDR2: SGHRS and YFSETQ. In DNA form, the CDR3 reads TGCGCCAGCAGCTTGGACAGGCCTCAGGCTGAAGCTTTCTTT. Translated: CASSLDRPQAEAFF.

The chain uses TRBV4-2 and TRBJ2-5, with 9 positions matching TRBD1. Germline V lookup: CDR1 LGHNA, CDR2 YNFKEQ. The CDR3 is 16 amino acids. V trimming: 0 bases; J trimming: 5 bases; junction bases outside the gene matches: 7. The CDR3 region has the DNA TGTGCCAGCAGCCAAGAAGCGGGACAGGGAAGCGAGACCCAGTACTTC. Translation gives CASSQEAGQGSETQYF.

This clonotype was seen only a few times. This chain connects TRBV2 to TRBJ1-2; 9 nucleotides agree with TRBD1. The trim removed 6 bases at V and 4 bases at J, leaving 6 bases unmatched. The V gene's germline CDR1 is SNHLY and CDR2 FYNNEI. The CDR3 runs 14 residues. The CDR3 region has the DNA TGTGCCAGCAGACAGGGGGCGTATAGCTATGGCTACACCTTC. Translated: CASRQGAYSYGYTF.

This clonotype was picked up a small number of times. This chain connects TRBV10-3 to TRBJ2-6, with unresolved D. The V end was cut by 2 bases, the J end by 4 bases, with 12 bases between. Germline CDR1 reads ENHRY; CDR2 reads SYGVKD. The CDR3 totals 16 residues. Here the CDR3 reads CAISEPDGAGANVLTF. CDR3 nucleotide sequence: TGTGCCATCAGTGAGCCCGACGGCGCGGGGGCCAACGTCCTGACTTTC.

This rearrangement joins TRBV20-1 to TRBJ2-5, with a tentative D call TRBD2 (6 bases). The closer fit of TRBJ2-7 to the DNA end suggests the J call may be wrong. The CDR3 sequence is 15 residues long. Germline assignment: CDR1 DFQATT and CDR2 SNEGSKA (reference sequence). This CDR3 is CSARERDLPSYEQYF. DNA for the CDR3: TGCAGTGCTAGAGAGCGGGACCTACCCTCATACGAGCAGTACTTC.

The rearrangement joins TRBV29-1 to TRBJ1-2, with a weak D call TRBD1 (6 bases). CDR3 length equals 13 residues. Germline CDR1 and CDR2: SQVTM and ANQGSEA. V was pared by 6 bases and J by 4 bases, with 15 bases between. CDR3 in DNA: TGCAGCGTCACAGAACAGGGTTTCTATGGCTACACCTTC. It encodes CSVTEQGFYGYTF.

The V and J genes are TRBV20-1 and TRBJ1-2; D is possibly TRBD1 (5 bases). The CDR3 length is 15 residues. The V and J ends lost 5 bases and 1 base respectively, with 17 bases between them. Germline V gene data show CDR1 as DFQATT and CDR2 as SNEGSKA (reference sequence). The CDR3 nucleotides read TGCAGTGCTTCTCCCACAGGTTCACTTAACTATGGCTACACCTTC. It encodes CSASPTGSLNYGYTF.

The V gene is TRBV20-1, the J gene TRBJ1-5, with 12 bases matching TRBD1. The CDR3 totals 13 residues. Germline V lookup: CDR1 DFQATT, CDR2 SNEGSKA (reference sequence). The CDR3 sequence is CGSGQGASQPQHF. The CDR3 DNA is TGCGGTTCGGGACAGGGGGCAAGTCAGCCCCAGCATTTT.